This TCR beta chain is drawn from a study of T cell responses to AZD1222 COVID-19 vaccine. General observations from the study: Variant regions that are unmutated are reportedly the target of nearly half of spike-specific TCRs. Only after the peak T cell response were repertoires sampled.

Sequencing was performed with immunoSEQ multiplex PCR; in TCRdb, only in-frame clones are kept and a portion is missing. The sample yields 130,000 or so clones, about 94% seen once. Remarks on this clone: The target antigen is unknown.

The V gene's germline CDR1 is LGHDT and CDR2 YNNKEL (reference sequence). V lost 0 bases and J lost 6, with 8 bases in between. The CDR3 has 13 residues. This clonotype was sampled from an adult who received the AZD1222 COVID-19 vaccine. This chain links TRBV3-1 (or the pseudogene TRBV3-2) with TRBJ2-5, with D possibly TRBD1 on 5 matching bases. The sample here was peripheral blood, taken 28 days after the second AZD1222 dose. CDR3 amino acids: CASSQDRVKTQYF. CDR3 in DNA: TGTGCCAGCAGCCAAGACAGGGTCAAGACCCAGTACTTC.